This paragraph reports one TCR beta chain. Its recognized antigen is unknown. No base qualities exist here, and no much larger clone lies one base off it. These data are taken from a study of shared clonotypes between healthy human individuals (dated by TCRdb to about 2020). Regarding the study in general: The cohort included a few men and two women between 18 and 49 years of age. For each donor, CD4 naive and CD4 memory were each run on three plates, CD8 naive on two plates, and CD8 memory on one plate. Blood TCR repertoires of a handful of healthy adults were deeply sequenced to estimate repertoire size and the extent of clonotype sharing between individuals. To increase sequencing depth and limit assay-specific biases, different laboratories used diverse techniques to prepare libraries and sequence TCR repertoires. Between about 0.94 and 8.9 billion PBMCs per donor were obtained by leukapheresis.

Using the deep immunoSEQ assay, multiplex PCR amplified TCR CDR3 regions from genomic DNA. For each cell subset, the extracted genomic DNA was distributed evenly across all wells of several immunoSEQ 96-well plates, and each plate served as one replicate. For sorted subsets, each replicate PCR was loaded with roughly 0.2 ug genomic DNA, equivalent to approximately 27,000 T cell genomes. Purified libraries were quantified with a Qubit 3.0 fluorometer, sized on a Bioanalyzer 2100, and re-quantified with the KAPA Library Quantification kit. Every immunoSEQ 96-well plate was sequenced on a separate single-read 150-cycle Illumina NextSeq 550 flow cell. In the original analysis: Because only junctional sequences without quality scores were contained in the immunoSEQ output, filtering matching that applied to full-length reads could not be performed. To assign V/J genes and CDR3, sequences were annotated using PyIR, a Python wrapper for IgBLAST v1.9, with IMGT germline references. Reads were filtered out if the reads had weak V/J assignments (E-value above 1e-6), no CDR3, stop codons, out-of-frame junctions, or ambiguous translated residues. V3J clonotypes were defined as sequences sharing an identical inferred V gene, J gene, and CDR3 amino acid sequence. The percentage overlap between two repertoires was calculated by dividing the number of shared unique clonotypes by the size of the smaller repertoire. Richness of each repertoire was evaluated using RTK rarefaction, the Chao1 estimator, and Recon v2.1 estimates of unobserved clonotypes. Generation probabilities for all TCRbeta clonotypes obtained by the gDNA method from a handful of donors were computed using OLGA. TCRdb limited this immuneACCESS table to in-frame rearrangements with V and J called. A share of clones is missing; checked studies link under half to unresolved V genes, and the rest is unexplained. Clone size and V and J calls were adopted from that table, with D and trimming inferred from the DNA. This sample comprises approximately 1,000,000 clones, around three quarters of them detected only once. About 0.89% of the sample is held by the ten biggest clonotypes.

The donors were healthy, HIV-negative adults with no recently reported acute infections or vaccinations. Only Caucasian adults living in Nashville, Tennessee, USA were represented among the donors. CD4+ T cells were enriched by magnetic negative selection, after which naive cells were positively selected on CD45RA and the negative fraction was taken as the memory subset. Blood was obtained by leukapheresis, after which PBMCs were separated by Ficoll-Histopaque density gradient centrifugation and cryopreserved in liquid nitrogen vapor phase. Analytical flow cytometry was used to check the purity and quantity of each magnetically sorted T cell population. From each sorted fraction, genomic DNA was isolated and quantified by UV absorbance on a Nanodrop 2000c. CDR1 and CDR2 (SGHTA, FQGNSA) derive from the germline V gene. The cysteine opens and the phenylalanine closes a CDR3 of 14 amino acids. Of the read, only the CDR3 DNA is kept; its 42 bases are in frame from base 1. For this chain, trimming is 10 bases at the V end and 5 bases at the J end, and the number of junction bases without a gene match is 13.

What the study reported, not specific to this receptor: Pairwise subsampling led to the expectation that sequencing depth would affect the degree of clonotype sharing among donors. Naive subsets generally had larger estimated clonotype richness than memory subsets. Across a handful of donors, roughly 5% of naive CD4, more than 3% of naive CD8, under 2.5% of memory CD4, and approximately 0.42% of memory CD8 clonotypes were shared. Incomplete sequencing was indicated by rarefaction of sorted-subset datasets, despite the large sequencing depth. Clonotypes shared by all four sorted-subset donors showed higher generation probabilities than non-shared clonotypes. Sampling was restricted to blood, and TCR repertoires in tissues likely differ from the TCR repertoires found in blood. Because the study included a small number of donors, the genetic and exposure-history diversity represented was limited.

This receptor chain uses TRBV7-2 and TRBJ2-7; 8 bases in the junction line up with TRBD2. This sequence was found in a man aged 18 to 35 in good health. Some clones in this sample may be carry-over from other donors' samples. The sample consisted of memory CD4+ T cells from PBMCs. What the cell subset or site label conveys for this sample: CD45RA-negative fraction. Here is the DNA: TGTGCCACCGGCCCGATGGGCGGGAGGCACGAGCAGTACTTC. The resulting protein is CATGPMGGRHEQYF. The entire variable domain, with the stretches around the CDR3 drawn from the reference TRBV7-2 and TRBJ2-7 proteins, is GAGVSQSPSNKVTEKGKDVELRCDPISGHTALYWYRQSLGQGLEFLIYFQGNSAPDKSGLPSDRFSAERTGGSVSTLTIQRTQQEDSAVYLCATGPMGGRHEQYFGPGTRLTVT.